Listed below are T cell receptor beta chains from one sample, sequenced in a study of shared clonotypes between healthy human individuals. Generated by immunoSEQ multiplex PCR, the TCRdb table keeps only in-frame clones and is missing some. The data show about 820,000 clones, with roughly 92% seen just once and less than 25% held by the top ten. Sequencing was carried out using naive CD8+ T cells sorted from blood. The receptors were gathered from a man aged 30 to 45 in good health. The CDR3 runs from the conserved cysteine through the conserved F or W. The D gene is left open where the match is weak. The size of a clone is reported for some rows only, either as once, few or many, or as a class for expanded clones.

v_gene,j_gene,d_gene,abundance,CDR3aa,CDR3nt
TRBV27,TRBJ2-3,-,-,CASSLSGDTQYF,TGTGCCAGCAGTTTATCGGGGGATACGCAGTATTTT
TRBV4-1,TRBJ2-1,TRBD2,-,CASSQGGSSSGPEQFF,TGCGCCAGCAGCCAAGGGGGGTCCTCTAGCGGACCTGAGCAGTTCTTC
TRBV11-2,TRBJ2-7,-,-,CASSRGTDSYEQYF,TGTGCCAGCAGCCGAGGGACTGACTCCTACGAGCAGTACTTC
TRBV5-4,TRBJ1-2,TRBD1,-,CASSLIDRGLIYGYTF,TGTGCCAGCAGCTTGATCGACAGGGGGCTTATCTATGGCTACACCTTC
TRBV27,TRBJ1-4,-,-,CASSLHVGTSREKLFF,TGTGCCAGCAGTTTACATGTGGGGACGTCCCGTGAAAAACTGTTTTTT
TRBV7-8,TRBJ1-2,-,-,CASSLWEWADTPFDAEF,TGTGCCAGCAGCTTGTGGGAGTGGGCGGACACTCCGTTCGACGCGGAATTC
TRBV7-9,TRBJ1-5,-,once,CASSFDGAGNQPQHF,TGTGCCAGCAGCTTCGATGGGGCAGGCAATCAGCCCCAGCATTTT
TRBV19,TRBJ2-1,TRBD2,-,CASSIVLAGVGHNEQFF,TGTGCCAGTAGTATAGTACTAGCGGGAGTAGGGCACAATGAGCAGTTCTTC
TRBV7-9,TRBJ2-1,-,-,CASSLLGEFAYNEQFF,TGTGCCAGCAGCTTATTGGGGGAGTTCGCCTACAATGAGCAGTTCTTC
TRBV29-1,TRBJ1-1,TRBD1,-,CSVEGNRGLTEAFF,TGCAGCGTTGAAGGAAACAGGGGGCTGACTGAAGCTTTCTTT
TRBV4-3,TRBJ2-1,-,-,CASSSGLREQFF,TGCGCCAGCAGCTCAGGACTACGCGAGCAGTTCTTC
TRBV6-1,TRBJ2-5,-,-,CASSIRDLAETQYF,TGTGCCAGCAGCATACGGGACTTGGCGGAGACCCAGTACTTC
TRBV27,TRBJ2-7,TRBD2,-,CASSPFGTSVTYEQYF,TGTGCCAGCAGTCCTTTCGGGACTAGCGTCACCTACGAGCAGTACTTC
TRBV4-1,TRBJ1-1,-,-,CASSPEELNTEAFF,TGCGCCAGCAGCCCGGAGGAACTCAACACTGAAGCTTTCTTT
TRBV6-5,TRBJ2-1,TRBD2,once,CASSYSALAGNNEQFF,TGTGCCAGCAGTTACTCGGCCCTAGCGGGGAACAATGAGCAGTTCTTC
TRBV19,TRBJ1-2,-,-,CASSPGPWTGYTF,TGTGCCAGTTCACCCGGGCCTTGGACTGGCTACACCTTC
TRBV4-3,TRBJ2-1,-,-,CASSQEPGSVYNEQFF,TGCGCCAGCAGCCAAGAACCGGGATCTGTGTACAATGAGCAGTTCTTC
TRBV30,TRBJ1-1,-,-,CAWSTVNTEAFF,TGTGCCTGGAGTACAGTGAACACTGAAGCTTTCTTT
TRBV18,TRBJ2-2,-,-,CASSPPGGSNTGELFF,TGTGCCAGCTCACCACCGGGCGGCTCGAACACCGGGGAGCTGTTTTTT
TRBV7-9,TRBJ2-7,-,-,CASSLSPGGEQYF,TGTGCCAGCAGCTTAAGTCCAGGAGGCGAGCAGTACTTC
TRBV13,TRBJ2-1,-,-,CASSLRNEQFF,TGTGCCAGCAGCTTAAGAAATGAGCAGTTCTTC
TRBV6-5,TRBJ2-7,TRBD2,-,CASSYSGLAGAWQYF,TGTGCCAGCAGTTACTCAGGACTAGCGGGAGCATGGCAGTACTTC